This T cell receptor beta chain was profiled in a study of monozygotic twins with inflammatory bowel disease. The CDR3 totals 14 residues. Germline V gives CDR1 SGHDT, CDR2 YYEEEE. In preparing each TCR library, roughly 3,200 ng of total RNA was used. TCRdb reprocessed the 5' RACE reads, with one entry per CDR3 protein and no DNA. The sample table includes more than 300,000 distinct CDR3 sequences. Concerning this clonotype itself: What it binds is not known.

Whole blood without T cell sorting served as the source of isolated total RNA. Study-wide results and limits: Healthy co-twins, by inverse Simpson, had higher TCRbeta diversity than their siblings with IBD.

Sequenced: blood. The genes are TRBV5-6 and TRBJ2-7; TCRdb calls TRBD2, which cannot be checked without DNA. This sequence originates from a human donor with ulcerative colitis or Crohn's disease, or a healthy co-twin of an affected twin (not recorded which). The CDR3 spells CASSLGSGSYEQYF.